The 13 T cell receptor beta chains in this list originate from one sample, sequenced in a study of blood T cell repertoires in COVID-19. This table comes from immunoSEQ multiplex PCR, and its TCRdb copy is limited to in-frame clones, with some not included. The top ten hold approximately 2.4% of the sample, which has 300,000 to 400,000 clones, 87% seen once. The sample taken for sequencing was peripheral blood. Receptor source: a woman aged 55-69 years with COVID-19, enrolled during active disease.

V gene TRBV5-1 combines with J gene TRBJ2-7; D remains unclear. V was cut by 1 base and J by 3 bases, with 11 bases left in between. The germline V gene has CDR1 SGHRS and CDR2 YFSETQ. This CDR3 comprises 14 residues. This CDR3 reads CASSLSGNNYEQYF. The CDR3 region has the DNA TGCGCCAGCAGCTTGTCGGGTAATAACTACGAGCAGTACTTC.

Here the CDR3 reads CASNVDGSFNEKLFF. CDR3 sequence (DNA): TGCGCCAGCAACGTTGACGGGAGCTTTAATGAAAAACTGTTTTTT. The chain joins TRBV5-1 to TRBJ1-4, with D hard to call. The CDR3 is 15 amino acids. Germline CDR1 SGHRS, CDR2 YFSETQ. V was clipped by 6 bases and J by 4 bases, with 16 bases between them.

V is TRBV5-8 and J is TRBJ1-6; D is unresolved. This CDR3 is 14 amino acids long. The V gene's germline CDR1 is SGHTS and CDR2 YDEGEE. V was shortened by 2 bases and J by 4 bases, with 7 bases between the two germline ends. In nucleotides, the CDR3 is TGTGCCAGCAGCTTTCGAGCTTATAATTCACCCCTCCACTTT. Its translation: CASSFRAYNSPLHF.

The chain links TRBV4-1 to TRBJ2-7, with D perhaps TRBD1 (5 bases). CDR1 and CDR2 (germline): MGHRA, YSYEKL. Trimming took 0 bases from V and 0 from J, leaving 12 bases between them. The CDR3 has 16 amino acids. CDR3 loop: CASSQDQNRRSYEQYF. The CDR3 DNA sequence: TGCGCCAGCAGCCAAGATCAAAACAGGCGCTCCTACGAGCAGTACTTC.

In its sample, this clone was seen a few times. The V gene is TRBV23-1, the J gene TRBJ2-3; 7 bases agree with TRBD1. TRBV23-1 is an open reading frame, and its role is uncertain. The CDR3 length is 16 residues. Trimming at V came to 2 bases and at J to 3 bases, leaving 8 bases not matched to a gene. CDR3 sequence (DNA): TGCGCCAGCAGTCAAGTAAGGACAGGAGATACAGATACGCAGTATTTT. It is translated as CASSQVRTGDTDTQYF.

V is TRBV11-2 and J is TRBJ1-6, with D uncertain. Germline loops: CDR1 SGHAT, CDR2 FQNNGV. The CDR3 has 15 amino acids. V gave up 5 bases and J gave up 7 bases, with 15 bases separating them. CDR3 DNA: TGTGCCAGCAGCCCGGCGACACCGCCGAATTCACCCCTCCACTTT. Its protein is CASSPATPPNSPLHF. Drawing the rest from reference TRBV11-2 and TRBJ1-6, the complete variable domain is EAGVAQSPRYKIIEKRQSVAFWCNPISGHATLYWYQQILGQGPKLLIQFQNNGVVDDSQLPKDRFSAERLKGVDSTLKIQPAKLEDSAVYLCASSPATPPNSPLHFGNGTRLTVT.

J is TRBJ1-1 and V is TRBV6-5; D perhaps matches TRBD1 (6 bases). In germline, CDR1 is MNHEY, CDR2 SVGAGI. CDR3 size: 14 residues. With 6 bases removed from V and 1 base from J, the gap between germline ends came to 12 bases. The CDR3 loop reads CASSVGQPNTEAFF. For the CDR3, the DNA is TGTGCCAGCAGCGTTGGACAGCCGAACACTGAAGCTTTCTTT.

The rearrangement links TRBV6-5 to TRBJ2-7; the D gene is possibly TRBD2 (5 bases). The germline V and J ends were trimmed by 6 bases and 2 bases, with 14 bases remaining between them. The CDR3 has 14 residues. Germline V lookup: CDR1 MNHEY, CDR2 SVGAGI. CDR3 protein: CASSSGKGTYEQYF. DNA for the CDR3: TGTGCCAGCAGCTCCGGGAAAGGCACCTACGAGCAGTACTTC.

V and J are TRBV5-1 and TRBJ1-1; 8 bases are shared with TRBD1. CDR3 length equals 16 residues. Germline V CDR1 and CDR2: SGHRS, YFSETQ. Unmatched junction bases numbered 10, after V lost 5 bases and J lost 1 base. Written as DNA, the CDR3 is TGCGCCAGCAGAAATTGGAGGACAGGGAGGAACACTGAAGCTTTCTTT. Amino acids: CASRNWRTGRNTEAFF.

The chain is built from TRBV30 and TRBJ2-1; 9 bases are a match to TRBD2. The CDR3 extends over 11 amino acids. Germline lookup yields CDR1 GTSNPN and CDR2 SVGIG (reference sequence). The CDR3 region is CSGGSYNEQFF. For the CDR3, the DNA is TGTAGCGGGGGGTCCTACAATGAGCAGTTCTTC.

The CDR3 here is CASSRTESQPQHF. Written as DNA, the CDR3 is TGTGCCAGCAGCCGGACAGAGTCCCAGCCCCAGCATTTT. The chain couples TRBV5-6 to TRBJ1-5, with D maybe TRBD1 (6 bases). Germline CDR1 and CDR2: SGHDT and YYEEEE. The germline V and J ends were trimmed by 4 bases and 7 bases, with 12 bases remaining between them. The CDR3 runs to 13 residues. The full variable domain, rest sourced from reference TRBV5-6 and TRBJ1-5, is DAGVTQSPTHLIKTRGQQVTLRCSPKSGHDTVSWYQQALGQGPQFIFQYYEEEERQRGNFPDRFSGHQFPNYSSELNVNALLLGDSALYLCASSRTESQPQHFGDGTRLSIL.

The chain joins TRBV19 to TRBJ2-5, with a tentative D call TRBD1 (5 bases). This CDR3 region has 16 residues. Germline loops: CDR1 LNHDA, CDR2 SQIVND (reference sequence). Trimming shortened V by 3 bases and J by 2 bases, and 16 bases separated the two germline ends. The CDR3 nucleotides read TGTGCCAGTAGTATTCGTGGCAGGGCGGATCAAGAGACCCAGTACTTC. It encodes CASSIRGRADQETQYF.

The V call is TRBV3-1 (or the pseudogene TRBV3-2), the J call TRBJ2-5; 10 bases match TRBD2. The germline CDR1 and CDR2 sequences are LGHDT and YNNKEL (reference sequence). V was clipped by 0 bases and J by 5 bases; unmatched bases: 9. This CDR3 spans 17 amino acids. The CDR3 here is CASSQDVSGGAGETQYF. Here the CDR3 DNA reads TGTGCCAGCAGCCAAGATGTAAGCGGGGGGGCCGGTGAGACCCAGTACTTC.